This TCR beta chain is drawn from a study of a mutant IDH1 vaccine in newly diagnosed glioma (dated by TCRdb to the early 2020s). Turning to the overall study: Patients were given eight vaccinations, in weeks 1, 3, 5, 7, 11, 15, 19 and 23, which matched visits V03 through V10. The approximately 32 treated patients were roughly 60% male and around 40% female, with a mean age of around 40 years. Peripheral blood was drawn at six visits: V03 (baseline), V05, V07, V10, V12 and V13. Vaccination started 4-6 weeks after radiotherapy alone, or was given together with temozolomide cycles in the groups whose treatment included chemotherapy. For exploratory analyses, around 23 treated patients had longitudinal TCRB deep sequencing done wherever samples were available. Before enrollment, patients had received standard therapy of radiotherapy alone, temozolomide alone, or radiochemotherapy with temozolomide; most received the combination. What the study reported, not specific to this receptor: It was noted by the authors that analyses of patient blood samples could not be reproduced owing to sample limitations. No apparent relationship was observed between pseudoprogression and alterations in the top peripheral T cell clonotypes detected by TCRB sequencing. Selection of PBMC samples for TCRB deep sequencing was based on availability. Across multiple MHC alleles, vaccine-induced immune responses were seen in 85% to 95% of patients.

Turning to this clone: Which antigen it targets is not known. No base qualities exist here, and no much larger clone lies one base off it.

The library relied on the immunoSEQ multiplex PCR assay. Following the manufacturer's protocol, the hsTCRB Kit was used to amplify rearranged TCR beta chain sequences. An Illumina MiSeq was used to sequence the TCRB libraries. The source study handled its data this way. Demultiplexing, trimming and gene mapping were performed with the kit vendor's proprietary platform. TCRdb carries this immuneACCESS record with in-frame sequences only. Its versions omit some clonotypes, under half of them owing to an unresolved V gene in the studies checked, with the rest unexplained. Clone size and V and J calls were adopted from that table, with D and trimming inferred from the DNA. The sample table lists 50,000 or so clones, about 88% of them with a count of one. Together, the top ten hold 6.5% to 8.5% of the sample. Sequences LNHNV (CDR1) and YYDKDF (CDR2) are obtained from the germline V gene (reference sequence). The CDR3, from cysteine to phenylalanine, totals 13 residues. Of all the DNA, just the CDR3 is kept, 39 bases in frame from base 1. Trimming costs V 1 base and J 0 bases, and their ends lie 4 bases apart.

The label giving this sample's time point can be read as: week 5, during vaccination. Each vaccine dose, consisting of 300 ug of a 20-mer mutant IDH1 peptide in Montanide, was administered subcutaneously with topical imiquimod. The donors had newly diagnosed IDH1-mutant astrocytomas of WHO grade 3 or 4 that showed loss of nuclear ATRX. The samples were drawn from NOA16, a multicentre, single-arm, open-label phase I trial in Germany that tested a mutant IDH1 peptide vaccine in humans for the first time. Genomic DNA for TCRB sequencing was isolated from EDTA blood with the DNeasy Blood and Tissue Kit.

Sequencing used PBMCs, obtained from a glioma patient whose treatment included an IDH1 peptide vaccine. This clonotype was sampled from a woman aged 45-59 years with glioma. The V and J segments used are TRBV15 and TRBJ2-7, with no D gene named confidently. The DNA is TGTGCCACCAGCAGAGGGACCTCCTACGAGCAGTACTTC. Translated, it reads CATSRGTSYEQYF.